The source of this T cell receptor (beta chain) is a study of identical twins. Findings and limits, study-wide: Out-of-frame alpha sequences that twins shared showed excess low generation probability. Fewer insertions marked abundant cord blood beta clonotypes; young adult naive trended weakly, memory not at all.

TCRdb re-analysed the 5' RACE reads in MiXCR, keeping a single row per CDR3 protein. Of roughly 250,000 distinct CDR3 sequences in the sample, more than 13% are singletons; the top ten hold 8.8%. Everyone who gave samples was a healthy Caucasian. This clonotype was picked up a small number of times. What it binds is not known. The V gene lost 1 base and the J gene lost 8 bases, with 6 bases spanning the gap. This CDR3 has 11 amino acids. Germline CDR1 is SGHTA and CDR2 is FQGNSA. This TCR was recovered from a young woman in good health. The chain employs TRBV7-2 and TRBJ2-7; D remains unclear. Sequencing used memory (CD45RO+) T cells sorted from blood. The CDR3 region has the DNA TGTGCCAGCAGCTTAGATCGGCAGCAGTACTTC. This codes for CASSLDRQQYF.